The text below deals with one T cell receptor beta chain. Its antigen is undetermined. The length of the CDR3 is 16 residues. The V gene's germline CDR1 is SGHNT and CDR2 YYREEE (reference sequence). After removal of 8 bases from V and 2 bases from J, the junction contained 6 bases not matched to a gene. These data are taken from a study of OX40 agonist ivuxolimab in advanced cancers. About the research overall: Anti-PD-1, anti-PD-L1 or anti-CTLA-4 therapy given earlier was allowed, and about 38% had some.

Regarding the study as a whole: Low clonal expansion, among the lowest seen, marked partial responders at 0.1-3.0 mg/kg. In the expanded peripheral T cells, antigen specificity was never determined.

Assay: immunoSEQ multiplex PCR; the TCRdb copy retains only in-frame clones and omits some. The sample lists 90,000 or so clones, over 75% occurring once. This sequence joins TRBV5-4 and TRBJ2-6; TRBD2 matches 11 bases. The TCR originated in an adult with an advanced solid tumor such as melanoma, head and neck, liver or kidney cancer. This material consisted of CD4+ or CD8+ T cells sorted from blood, taken in a trial of the OX40 agonist ivuxolimab. The CDR3 is CASRTSGSTGANVLTF. The DNA for the CDR3 is TGTGCCAGTCGAACTAGCGGGAGTACTGGGGCCAACGTCCTGACTTTC.